This T cell receptor beta chain stems from a study of cytomegalovirus exposure and HLA in healthy donors. Primers: 60 Vbeta forward and 13 Jbeta reverse. The repertoire was sequenced with immunoSEQ multiplex PCR; TCRdb's copy has only in-frame clones and lacks some. The table lists 100,000 to 130,000 clones, less than 85% of them singletons, with 2% to 3% in the top ten. Germline V lookup: CDR1 SEHNR, CDR2 FQNEAQ (reference sequence). V shed 8 bases and J 0 bases; nucleotides not matched to a gene: 5. CDR3 length: 14 amino acids. Healthy people donating bone marrow made up the donors. The chain combines TRBV7-9 with TRBJ2-5; the match to TRBD1 covers 8 bases. The sequenced sample was PBMCs. The clonotype was recovered from a man aged 18 to 35 in good health and CMV-seronegative. The CDR3 DNA reads TGTGCCAGCCAGGGGGCAGCGTACCAAGAGACCCAGTACTTC. It encodes CASQGAAYQETQYF. The variable domain in full, completed from reference TRBV7-9 and TRBJ2-5, reads DTGVSQNPRHKITKRGQNVTFRCDPISEHNRLYWYRQTLGQGPEFLTYFQNEAQLEKSRLLSDRFSAERPKGSFSTLEIQRTEQGDSAMYLCASQGAAYQETQYFGPGTRLLVL.